A selection of T cell receptor beta chains follows, all from one sample in a study of cytomegalovirus exposure and HLA in healthy donors. TCRdb's copy holds only in-frame clones and misses some; the assay was immunoSEQ multiplex PCR. The data contain hundreds of thousands of clones, more than 80% of them seen just once; the ten biggest clones take up about 3.1%. What was sequenced was PBMCs. These receptors all come from a man aged 25-45 years in good health and CMV-seronegative. The CDR3 runs from the conserved cysteine through the conserved F or W. Each record gives: V gene, J gene, CDR3 protein.

v_gene: TRBV27
j_gene: TRBJ1-6
CDR3aa: CASSLAGGYSPLHF

v_gene: TRBV7-2
j_gene: TRBJ1-5
CDR3aa: CASSLPVSSDFNNQPQHF

v_gene: TRBV10-3
j_gene: TRBJ1-1
CDR3aa: CAISGGQGARAFF

v_gene: TRBV4-1
j_gene: TRBJ1-2
CDR3aa: CASSQDPGVGYGYTF

v_gene: TRBV4-1
j_gene: TRBJ1-5
CDR3aa: CASSQADRAMNQPQHF

v_gene: TRBV28
j_gene: TRBJ2-1
CDR3aa: CASSGTGIYYNEQFF

v_gene: TRBV10-3
j_gene: TRBJ1-1
CDR3aa: CAIRGGTGENTEAFF

v_gene: TRBV18
j_gene: TRBJ2-1
CDR3aa: CASSPGRQGGYEQFF

v_gene: TRBV11-2
j_gene: TRBJ2-3
CDR3aa: CASSLEDNTDTQYF

v_gene: TRBV7-2
j_gene: TRBJ2-5
CDR3aa: CASSPVGRIQETQYF

v_gene: TRBV6-5
j_gene: TRBJ2-1
CDR3aa: CASSTSGGNEQFF

v_gene: TRBV5-1
j_gene: TRBJ2-1
CDR3aa: CASSLETGGTYNEQFF

v_gene: TRBV7-9
j_gene: TRBJ2-3
CDR3aa: CASSLGHTTDTQYF

v_gene: TRBV2
j_gene: TRBJ2-5
CDR3aa: CASSEVGLAVIETQYF

v_gene: TRBV5-1
j_gene: TRBJ2-7
CDR3aa: CASSGALDSTYEQYF

v_gene: TRBV4-1
j_gene: TRBJ1-5
CDR3aa: CASSHPGQYSNQPQHF

v_gene: TRBV6-5
j_gene: TRBJ2-2
CDR3aa: CASRTELNTGELFF

v_gene: TRBV2
j_gene: TRBJ1-6
CDR3aa: CASSEVIGGGSANSPLHF

v_gene: TRBV19
j_gene: TRBJ2-7
CDR3aa: CASSMAGTGGGEQYF

v_gene: TRBV28
j_gene: TRBJ2-1
CDR3aa: CASSLLDRAAYNEQFF

v_gene: TRBV29-1
j_gene: TRBJ2-7
CDR3aa: CSGASDSSYEQYF

v_gene: TRBV6-4
j_gene: TRBJ2-5
CDR3aa: CASSRGFGETQYF

v_gene: TRBV7-2
j_gene: TRBJ1-1
CDR3aa: CASSWEDWTNTEAFF

v_gene: TRBV10-3
j_gene: TRBJ2-2
CDR3aa: CAISEFDTTGELFF

v_gene: TRBV7-2
j_gene: TRBJ1-2
CDR3aa: CASSLQDRGRGYTF

v_gene: TRBV6-1
j_gene: TRBJ1-1
CDR3aa: CASSEAGRNTEAFF

v_gene: TRBV29-1
j_gene: TRBJ1-1
CDR3aa: CSAVTGLRPEAFF

v_gene: TRBV29-1
j_gene: TRBJ2-7
CDR3aa: CSVVGQATPSQYF

v_gene: TRBV4-1
j_gene: TRBJ2-1
CDR3aa: CASSHLLAGSYNEQFF

v_gene: TRBV19
j_gene: TRBJ1-5
CDR3aa: CASSNRDRGSNQPQHF

v_gene: TRBV19
j_gene: TRBJ2-4
CDR3aa: CASSINGGGAVNIQYF

v_gene: TRBV5-4
j_gene: TRBJ2-5
CDR3aa: CATQGVLKTQYF

v_gene: TRBV7-9
j_gene: TRBJ2-7
CDR3aa: CASSLGGGGQGLEQYF

v_gene: TRBV7-2
j_gene: TRBJ2-1
CDR3aa: CASSPFPRSYNEQFF

v_gene: TRBV5-4
j_gene: TRBJ2-5
CDR3aa: CASSFRTGGVKTQYF

v_gene: TRBV9
j_gene: TRBJ2-5
CDR3aa: CASSVRTGGQETQYF

v_gene: TRBV4-2
j_gene: TRBJ2-5
CDR3aa: CASSHGLAGGQETQYF

v_gene: TRBV11-2
j_gene: TRBJ2-2
CDR3aa: CASSWGLAGGTNTGELFF

v_gene: TRBV28
j_gene: TRBJ2-7
CDR3aa: CASSSPGQGYF

v_gene: TRBV28
j_gene: TRBJ1-2
CDR3aa: CASSTDRGGGYTF

v_gene: TRBV5-4
j_gene: TRBJ2-5
CDR3aa: CASSLYLAGGQETQYF

v_gene: TRBV7-2
j_gene: TRBJ2-7
CDR3aa: CASSLDPGRGEQYF

v_gene: TRBV7-2
j_gene: TRBJ2-7
CDR3aa: CASSLRGGGGAPYEQYF

v_gene: TRBV19
j_gene: TRBJ2-1
CDR3aa: CASSNRDRGREFF

v_gene: TRBV5-8
j_gene: TRBJ2-7
CDR3aa: CASSIGTAFSYEQYF

v_gene: TRBV7-2
j_gene: TRBJ2-3
CDR3aa: CASSLGLGWSGTDTQYF

v_gene: TRBV4-3
j_gene: TRBJ1-2
CDR3aa: CASSQDRRVGYGYTF

v_gene: TRBV15
j_gene: TRBJ2-3
CDR3aa: CATSRDPRGTSTDTQYF

v_gene: TRBV28
j_gene: TRBJ1-5
CDR3aa: CASRTRGLYSNQPQHF

v_gene: TRBV7-9
j_gene: TRBJ2-7
CDR3aa: CSSSLTANEQYF

v_gene: TRBV6-1
j_gene: TRBJ1-5
CDR3aa: CASKQGTGSNQPQHF

v_gene: TRBV9
j_gene: TRBJ1-2
CDR3aa: CASSVGGDRYGYTF

v_gene: TRBV27
j_gene: TRBJ2-7
CDR3aa: CASSLPQRGEIREQYF

v_gene: TRBV28
j_gene: TRBJ1-5
CDR3aa: CASSPRTGPGARPQHF

v_gene: TRBV7-2
j_gene: TRBJ2-7
CDR3aa: CASSFAGGQAYEQYF